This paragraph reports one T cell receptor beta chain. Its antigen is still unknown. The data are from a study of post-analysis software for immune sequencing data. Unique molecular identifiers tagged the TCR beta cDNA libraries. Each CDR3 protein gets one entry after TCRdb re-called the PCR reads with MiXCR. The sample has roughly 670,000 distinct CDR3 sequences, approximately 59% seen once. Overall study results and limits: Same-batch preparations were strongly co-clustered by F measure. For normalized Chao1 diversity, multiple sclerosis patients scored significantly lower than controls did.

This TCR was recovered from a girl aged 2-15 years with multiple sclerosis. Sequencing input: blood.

CDR3: CSATRTPNYNEQFF. The DNA of the CDR3 is TGCAGTGCTACTAGGACTCCAAACTACAATGAGCAGTTCTTC. V is TRBV20-1 and J is TRBJ2-1, with a tentative D call TRBD2 (5 bases). Germline V lookup: CDR1 DFQATT, CDR2 SNEGSKA (reference sequence). The CDR3 is 14 residues long. V was cut by 4 bases and J by 3 bases, with 13 bases left in between.